The clone carrying this T cell receptor beta chain was observed a few times. Its antigen is as yet unknown. The sample comes from a study of CD8+ T cells in alopecia areata. Study conclusions and caveats: Among the top 100, expanded CD8+ clones, as well as scalp clonality, were significantly decreased by tofacitinib.

In each case, RNA was isolated and then reverse transcribed into cDNA as the sequencing template. Repertoires were generated with immunoSEQ multiplex PCR, while TCRdb's copy carries only in-frame clones and drops some. This sample has 200,000 to 250,000 clones, with 50% to 70% found just once. The treatment was: oral pan-JAK inhibitor, 5-10 mg twice daily. Germline V gene lookup returns CDR1 SGHVS and CDR2 FNYEAQ. The CDR3 has 15 amino acids. The V and J ends lost 5 bases and 3 bases respectively, with 13 bases between them. The sequence came from a human donor with alopecia areata. This material consisted of CD4+ T cells sorted from blood, taken at week 4, from a patient treated with tofacitinib. The chain joins TRBV7-6 to TRBJ2-2; no clear D. CDR3 residues: CASSPTTRDTGELFF. For the CDR3, the DNA is TGTGCCAGCAGCCCCACAACCCGGGACACCGGGGAGCTGTTTTTT.